One sample yielded the 16 T cell receptor beta chains listed below, sequenced in a study of OX40 agonist ivuxolimab in advanced cancers. The repertoire was sequenced with immunoSEQ multiplex PCR; TCRdb's copy has only in-frame clones and lacks some. The sample records about 120,000 clones, approximately 90% being singletons. The sample in question was CD4+ or CD8+ T cells sorted from blood, obtained in a trial of the OX40 agonist ivuxolimab. These receptors originate from an adult with an advanced solid tumor such as melanoma, head and neck, liver or kidney cancer.

The chain's CDR3 is CASSLGSMNTEAFF. The CDR3 bases are TGTGCCAGCAGTTTAGGGTCCATGAACACTGAAGCTTTCTTT. This rearrangement joins TRBV28 to TRBJ1-1; no clear D gene. This CDR3 is 14 amino acids long. The germline gives CDR1 MDHEN, CDR2 SYDVKM. Trimming took off 2 bases at V and 0 bases at J, with 7 bases between the two ends.

The genes are TRBV7-2 and TRBJ1-4; D may be TRBD1 (5 bases). This CDR3 has 15 amino acids. CDR1 and CDR2 from the germline V gene are SGHTA and FQGNSA. V was cut by 1 base and J by 6 bases, with 12 bases left in between. The CDR3 reads CASSLGGRVHEKLFF. The DNA of the CDR3 is TGTGCCAGCAGCTTAGGTGGCAGGGTGCATGAAAAACTGTTTTTT.

The J gene is TRBJ2-5, the V gene TRBV28; TRBD2 might be the D (6 bases). The CDR3 extends over 13 amino acids. From germline, CDR1 is MDHEN and CDR2 SYDVKM. V gave up 7 bases and J gave up 5 bases, with 14 bases separating them. The CDR3 region has the DNA TGTGCCAGCACGGGACTCACGGGGGAGACCCAGTACTTC. Residues: CASTGLTGETQYF.

Written as DNA, the CDR3 is TGCGCCAGCAGCCAAGAATTCGGGTTCTCTGGGGCCAACGTCCTGACTTTC. This encodes CASSQEFGFSGANVLTF. The chain employs TRBV4-3 and TRBJ2-6; D is ambiguous. The germline V gene encodes CDR1 LGHNA and CDR2 YSLEER. Trimming took off 0 bases at V and 0 bases at J, with 9 bases between the two ends. This CDR3 is built from 17 residues.

V and J are TRBV5-5 and TRBJ1-2, with D possibly matching TRBD1 (5 bases). V dropped 0 bases and J dropped 7 bases, with 10 bases sitting between them. Germline CDR1 reads SGHKS; CDR2 reads YYEKEE (reference sequence). CDR3 length: 13 residues. CDR3 in amino acids: CASSLVVTGGYTF. Here the CDR3 DNA reads TGTGCCAGCAGCTTGGTAGTTACAGGTGGCTACACCTTC.

The chain combines TRBV9 with TRBJ1-6, with 9 bases matching TRBD1. CDR3 size: 16 residues. Germline CDR1 and CDR2: SGDLS and YYNGEE. V trimming: 2 bases; J trimming: 8 bases; junction bases outside the gene matches: 8. CDR3 DNA: TGTGCCAGCAGCGTGGGGGGGACAGGGAGGGATTCACCCCTCCACTTT. Protein: CASSVGGTGRDSPLHF.

The chain is built from TRBV6-5 and TRBJ2-7, with D uncertain. Germline V lookup: CDR1 MNHEY, CDR2 SVGAGI. V lost 0 bases and J 3 bases, leaving 9 bases between the germline ends. This CDR3 contains 14 residues. The CDR3 sequence is CASSYSGILYEQYF. DNA of the CDR3: TGTGCCAGCAGTTACTCGGGAATCCTCTACGAGCAGTACTTC.

V is TRBV27 and J is TRBJ2-3; 9 bases fit TRBD1. The CDR3 is 14 residues long. With V trimmed by 7 bases and J by 2 bases, 4 bases remained unmatched. Germline V gives CDR1 MNHEY, CDR2 SMNVEV (reference sequence). The CDR3 nucleotides read TGTGCCAGCATTGGGACAGGGCCCACAGATACGCAGTATTTT. Residues: CASIGTGPTDTQYF.

V usage is TRBV15 and J usage is TRBJ1-3; a weak D match, TRBD1 (6 bases). The CDR3 covers 17 residues. Germline V lookup: CDR1 LNHNV, CDR2 YYDKDF (reference sequence). V was shortened by 0 bases and J by 3 bases, with 15 bases between the two germline ends. Here the CDR3 reads CATSRDLAGASGNTIYF. DNA for the CDR3: TGTGCCACCAGCAGAGATTTGGCAGGGGCAAGTGGAAACACCATATATTTT.

The chain uses TRBV7-8 and TRBJ2-3; TRBD2 agrees at 13 bases. CDR3 size: 17 residues. Germline CDR1 is SGHVS and CDR2 is FQNEAQ. Trimming took 0 bases from V and 7 from J; bases not matched to a gene: 7. The CDR3 spells CASSLATGTSGVYTQYF. The CDR3 DNA follows: TGTGCCAGCAGCTTAGCAACCGGGACTAGCGGGGTGTATACGCAGTATTTT.

CDR3 protein: CASSSTGLPAQHF. CDR3 DNA sequence: TGTGCCAGCAGCTCTACGGGATTACCGGCCCAGCATTTT. V gene TRBV5-6 combines with J gene TRBJ1-5; no clear D gene. V lost 3 bases and J 11 bases, leaving 15 bases between the germline ends. The germline CDR1 and CDR2 sequences are SGHDT and YYEEEE. The CDR3 runs 13 residues.

This chain joins TRBV5-1 and TRBJ1-3; a possible D gene is TRBD1 (6 bases). Germline V gene sequence: CDR1 SGHRS, CDR2 YFSETQ. V was cut by 0 bases and J by 1 base, with 11 bases left in between. CDR3 length: 16 amino acids. The CDR3 DNA reads TGCGCCAGCAGCTTGGGCCCAGGGGCGTCTGGAAACACCATATATTTT. Encoded protein: CASSLGPGASGNTIYF. The full variable domain, completed using reference TRBV5-1 and TRBJ1-3, is KAGVTQTPRYLIKTRGQQVTLSCSPISGHRSVSWYQQTPGQGLQFLFEYFSETQRNKGNFPGRFSGRQFSNSRSEMNVSTLELGDSALYLCASSLGPGASGNTIYFGEGSWLTVV.

V usage is TRBV5-4 and J usage is TRBJ2-7, with D possibly TRBD2 on 6 matching bases. Germline V gene sequence: CDR1 SGHNT, CDR2 YYREEE (reference sequence). This CDR3 has 11 residues. V was cut by 7 bases and J by 5 bases, with 10 bases left in between. The CDR3 region has the DNA TGTGCCAGCGGCGGGACCCACGAGCAGTACTTC. Its translation is CASGGTHEQYF.

This clone has only one observation. The V call is TRBV5-1, the J call TRBJ2-5; the D gene is possibly TRBD1 (6 bases). TRBJ2-7 matches the DNA end more closely, so the J call is doubtful. Per the germline V gene, CDR1 is SGHRS and CDR2 is YFSETQ. This CDR3 is built from 14 residues. The CDR3 DNA is TGCGCCAGCAGTAGGGACATATCTTCCTACGAGCAGTACTTC. Translation: CASSRDISSYEQYF.

This clone was counted once. This rearrangement joins TRBV18 to TRBJ2-2; tentatively, D is TRBD1 (6 bases). V lost 2 bases and J lost 6, with 13 bases in between. The CDR3 has 15 residues. Germline V gene sequence: CDR1 KGHSH, CDR2 LQKENI. In nucleotides, the CDR3 is TGTGCCAGCTCACCATCTACAGGGTCGGCCGGGGAGCTGTTTTTT. It is translated as CASSPSTGSAGELFF.

The V gene is TRBV5-1, the J gene TRBJ2-5; 13 bases match TRBD2. The germline CDR1 and CDR2 sequences are SGHRS and YFSETQ. The CDR3 consists of 17 residues. The trim removed 0 bases at V and 2 bases at J, leaving 4 bases unmatched. CDR3 sequence: CASSLATSGGPQETQYF. The CDR3 coding sequence is TGCGCCAGCAGCTTGGCGACTAGCGGGGGGCCGCAAGAGACCCAGTACTTC. The complete variable domain, with remaining parts taken from reference TRBV5-1 and TRBJ2-5, reads KAGVTQTPRYLIKTRGQQVTLSCSPISGHRSVSWYQQTPGQGLQFLFEYFSETQRNKGNFPGRFSGRQFSNSRSEMNVSTLELGDSALYLCASSLATSGGPQETQYFGPGTRLLVL.